One sample yielded the 7 T cell receptor beta chains listed below, sequenced in a study of T cell clonotyping in hematopoietic cell transplantation. Clones were sequenced by immunoSEQ multiplex PCR, and TCRdb holds only the in-frame ones, with some missing. In the table there are about 43,000 clones, 85% of which are singletons. Noted time point: recipient sample about 28 days before transplant, after cytoreduction. The sequences come from peripheral blood mononuclear cells, collected before stem cell transplant. All receptors derive from a man in his 60s with acute myeloid leukemia. Some clones in this sample may be carry-over from other donors' samples.

This rearrangement joins TRBV4-1 to TRBJ1-1; maybe TRBD1 (5 bases). The CDR3 has 14 residues. V gave up 4 bases and J gave up 3 bases, with 12 bases separating them. Germline V gives CDR1 MGHRA, CDR2 YSYEKL. CDR3 DNA: TGCGCCAGCAGCCGTGCAGGGAGGGACACTGAAGCTTTCTTT. Translating gives CASSRAGRDTEAFF.

The chain couples TRBV11-2 to TRBJ2-3; 9 nucleotides match TRBD2. The CDR3 extends over 18 amino acids. J gave up 1 base and V 3 bases, and 11 bases lay outside the gene matches. CDR1 and CDR2 from the germline V gene are SGHAT and FQNNGV. CDR3 loop: CASSFLGGGVSGTDTQYF. The CDR3, as DNA: TGTGCCAGCAGCTTCCTTGGCGGGGGGGTCTCGGGCACAGATACGCAGTATTTT.

The chain is built from TRBV2 and TRBJ1-5; the D is unclear. There are 14 residues in the CDR3. Trimming removed 6 bases from V and 1 base from J, with 10 bases in between. Germline assignment: CDR1 SNHLY and CDR2 FYNNEI. DNA for the CDR3: TGTGCCAGCAGGCGTTCGCGGAGCAATCAGCCCCAGCATTTT. Translating gives CASRRSRSNQPQHF.

The chain carries TRBV5-1 and TRBJ1-4; 7 positions match TRBD1. V shed 4 bases, J shed 8 bases, and the junction held 14 bases outside the gene matches. This CDR3 is 16 amino acids long. Germline assignment: CDR1 SGHRS and CDR2 YFSETQ. The CDR3 DNA sequence: TGCGCCAGCAGCACACATCCAGACAGGGAACTCGAAAAACTGTTTTTT. Protein: CASSTHPDRELEKLFF.

The chain is built from TRBV6-5 and TRBJ1-6; D gene unclear. V lost 7 bases, J lost 8 bases, and 12 bases lay in between. The length of the CDR3 is 13 residues. CDR1 MNHEY and CDR2 SVGAGI come from the germline V gene. CDR3 loop: CASKGREDSPLHF. In DNA, the CDR3 is TGTGCCAGCAAAGGACGGGAGGATTCACCCCTCCACTTT.

The V call is TRBV28, the J call TRBJ1-2; TRBD1 matches at 7 bases. V was clipped by 1 base and J by 2 bases; unmatched bases: 13. Germline values: CDR1 MDHEN, CDR2 SYDVKM. CDR3 length: 18 residues. CDR3: CASSLSGGGGLRNYGYTF. The CDR3, as DNA: TGTGCCAGCAGTTTATCAGGAGGGGGCGGTTTACGGAACTATGGCTACACCTTC.

In DNA, the CDR3 is TGTGCCAGTAGTACCCGGGACAGGGGAGATGGTTCACCCCTCCACTTT. Translation gives CASSTRDRGDGSPLHF. The V gene is TRBV19, the J gene TRBJ1-6, with 10 positions matching TRBD1. The length of the CDR3 is 16 residues. V lost 4 bases and J lost 9; bases outside the gene matches: 9. Germline-derived CDR1 and CDR2 are LNHDA and SQIVND (reference sequence).